Presented here are 4 T cell receptor beta chains from one specimen sequenced in a study of glioma-infiltrating T cells. Using RNA template, CDR3s of TCR alpha and beta were amplified with iRepertoire arm-PCR. One entry per CDR3 protein results from TCRdb running MiXCR on the multiplex PCR reads. This table has 20,000 to 25,000 distinct CDR3 sequences, 20% to 25% appearing once. The sequencing sample was made of glioma tissue, nonneoplastic brain tissue, or PBMCs (not recorded which). Source of these receptors: a human donor with low-grade glioma or glioblastoma, undergoing nonglioma brain surgery, or in good health (not recorded which).

The chain links TRBV29-1 to TRBJ1-5; D gene ambiguous. The CDR3 has 13 amino acids. The V gene lost 4 bases and the J gene lost 0 bases, with 7 bases spanning the gap. Germline CDR1 reads SQVTM; CDR2 reads ANQGSEA. CDR3 in amino acids: CSVAPDSNQPQHF. The CDR3 coding sequence is TGCAGCGTTGCACCGGATAGCAATCAGCCCCAGCATTTT.

As for this clonotype: A much more abundant neighbour one base away suggests this may be a read error. Here the CDR3 reads CASSVEVADTQYF. The CDR3 nucleotides are TGTGCCAGCAGTGTAGAAGTGGCAGATACGCAGTATTTT. The V gene is TRBV2, the J gene TRBJ2-3; no clear D. The CDR3 runs 13 residues. Trimming removed 4 bases from V and 4 bases from J, with 9 bases in between. Germline V gene lookup returns CDR1 SNHLY and CDR2 FYNNEI.

To note about this clonotype: One junction end does not reproduce the germline sequence, and a read error may be involved. This chain uses TRBV7-8 with TRBJ1-2, with 7 positions matching TRBD1. Germline lookup yields CDR1 SGHVS and CDR2 FQNEAQ. This CDR3 contains 15 residues. CDR3 coding DNA: TGCGCCAGCAGCCAAGACCAGGGGGGGTGGGTTGGCTACACCTTC. Its translation: CASSQDQGGWVGYTF.

In the case of this clonotype: With a much larger clone just one base away, this may be a read error. The V call is TRBV18, the J call TRBJ2-3; D call uncertain. Germline CDR1 is KGHSH and CDR2 is LQKENI. Trimming pared 5 bases from V and 3 bases from J, leaving 12 bases between. The CDR3 length is 14 residues. CDR3 sequence (DNA): TGTGCCAGCTCAAGGTCAGAGTTGACAGATACGCAGTATTTT. Amino acid sequence: CASSRSELTDTQYF.